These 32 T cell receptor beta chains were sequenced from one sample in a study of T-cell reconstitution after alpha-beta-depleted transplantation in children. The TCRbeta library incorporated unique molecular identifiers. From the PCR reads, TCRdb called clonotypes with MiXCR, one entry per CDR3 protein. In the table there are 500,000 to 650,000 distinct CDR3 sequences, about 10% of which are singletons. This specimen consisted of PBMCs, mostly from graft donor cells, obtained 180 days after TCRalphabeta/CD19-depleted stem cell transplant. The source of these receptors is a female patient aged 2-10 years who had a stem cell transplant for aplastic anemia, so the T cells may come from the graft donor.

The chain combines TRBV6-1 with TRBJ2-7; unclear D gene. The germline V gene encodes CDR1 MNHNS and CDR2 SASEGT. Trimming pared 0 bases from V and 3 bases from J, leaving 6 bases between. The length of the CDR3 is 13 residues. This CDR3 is CASSEAALYEQYF. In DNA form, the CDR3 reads TGTGCCAGCAGTGAAGCGGCGCTCTACGAGCAGTACTTC.

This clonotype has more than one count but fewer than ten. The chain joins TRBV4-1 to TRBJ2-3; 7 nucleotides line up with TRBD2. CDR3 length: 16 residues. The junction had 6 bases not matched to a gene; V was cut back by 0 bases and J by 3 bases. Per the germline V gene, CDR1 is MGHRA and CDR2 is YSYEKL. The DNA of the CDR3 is TGCGCCAGCAGCCAAGATATGCGGGAGTTGACAGATACGCAGTATTTT. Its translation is CASSQDMRELTDTQYF.

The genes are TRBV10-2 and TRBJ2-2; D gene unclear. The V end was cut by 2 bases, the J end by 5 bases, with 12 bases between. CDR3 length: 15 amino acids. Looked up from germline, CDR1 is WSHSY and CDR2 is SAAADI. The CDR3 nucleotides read TGCGCCAGCAGTGAGGCCCAGTTTACAACCGGGGAGCTGTTTTTT. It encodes CASSEAQFTTGELFF.

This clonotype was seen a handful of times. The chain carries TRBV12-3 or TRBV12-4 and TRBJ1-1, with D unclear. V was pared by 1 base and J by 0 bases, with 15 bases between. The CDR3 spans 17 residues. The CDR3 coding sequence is TGTGCCAGCAGTTTAGGAGGGCGGGCTAGCATGAACACTGAAGCTTTCTTT. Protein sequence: CASSLGGRASMNTEAFF.

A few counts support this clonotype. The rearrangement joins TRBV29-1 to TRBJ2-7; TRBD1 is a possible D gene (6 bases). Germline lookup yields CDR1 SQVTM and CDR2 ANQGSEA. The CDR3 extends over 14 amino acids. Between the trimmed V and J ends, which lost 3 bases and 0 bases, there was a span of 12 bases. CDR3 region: CSVEKGDNSYEQYF. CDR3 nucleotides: TGCAGCGTTGAGAAGGGGGACAACTCCTACGAGCAGTACTTC.

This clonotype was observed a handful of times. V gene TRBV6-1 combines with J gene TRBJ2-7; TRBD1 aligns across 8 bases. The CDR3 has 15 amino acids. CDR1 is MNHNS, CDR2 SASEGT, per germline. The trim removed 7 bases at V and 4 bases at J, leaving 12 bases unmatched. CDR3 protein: CASTRFGDRRYEQYV. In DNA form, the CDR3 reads TGTGCCAGCACCCGATTCGGGGACAGGAGGTACGAGCAGTACGTC.

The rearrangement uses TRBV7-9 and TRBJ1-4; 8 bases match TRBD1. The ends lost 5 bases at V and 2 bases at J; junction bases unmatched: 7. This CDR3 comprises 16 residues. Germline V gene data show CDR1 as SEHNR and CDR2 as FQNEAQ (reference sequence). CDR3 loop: CASSMDRVRTNEKLFF. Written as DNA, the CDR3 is TGTGCCAGCAGCATGGACAGGGTGCGCACTAATGAAAAACTGTTTTTT.

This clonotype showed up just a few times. In DNA form, the CDR3 reads TGCGCCAGCAGCTTGATCTCTGTCCAGGCTGGGGCCAACGTCCTGACTTTC. Protein: CASSLISVQAGANVLTF. The genes are TRBV5-1 and TRBJ2-6; D is unresolved. The CDR3 has 17 amino acids. Trimming removed 1 base at V and 2 bases at J, with 13 bases between. In germline, CDR1 is SGHRS, CDR2 YFSETQ.

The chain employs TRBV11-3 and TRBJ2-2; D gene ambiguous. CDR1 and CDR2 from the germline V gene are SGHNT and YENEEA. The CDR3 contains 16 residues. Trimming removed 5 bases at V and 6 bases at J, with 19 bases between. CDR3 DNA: TGTGCCAGCAGCCCAAGGACGGCGCATCGGTCCGGGGAGCTGTTTTTT. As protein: CASSPRTAHRSGELFF.

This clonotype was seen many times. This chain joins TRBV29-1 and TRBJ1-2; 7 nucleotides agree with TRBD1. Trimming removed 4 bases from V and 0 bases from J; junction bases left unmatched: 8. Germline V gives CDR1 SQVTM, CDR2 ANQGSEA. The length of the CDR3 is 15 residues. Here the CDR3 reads CSVVTGQRSNYGYTF. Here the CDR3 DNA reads TGCAGCGTTGTAACGGGACAGCGTTCTAACTATGGCTACACCTTC.

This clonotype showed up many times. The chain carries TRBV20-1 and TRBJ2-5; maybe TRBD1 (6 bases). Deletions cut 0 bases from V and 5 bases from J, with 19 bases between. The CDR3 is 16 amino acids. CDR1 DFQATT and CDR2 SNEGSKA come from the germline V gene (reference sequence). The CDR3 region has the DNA TGCAGTGCTAGAGATAGGGTGGGGGCGCTGCGGGAGACCCAGTACTTC. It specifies CSARDRVGALRETQYF.

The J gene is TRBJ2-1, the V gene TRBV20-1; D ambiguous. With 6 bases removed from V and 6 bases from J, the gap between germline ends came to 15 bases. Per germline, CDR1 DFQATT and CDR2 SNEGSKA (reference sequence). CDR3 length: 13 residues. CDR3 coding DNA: TGCAGTGCCGGACCCCCGGGTGGCAATGAGCAGTTCTTC. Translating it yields CSAGPPGGNEQFF.

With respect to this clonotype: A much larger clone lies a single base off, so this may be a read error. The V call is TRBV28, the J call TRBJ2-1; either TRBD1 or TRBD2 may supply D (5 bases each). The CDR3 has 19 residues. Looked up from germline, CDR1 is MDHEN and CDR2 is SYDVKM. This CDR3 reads CASSPTRRKGALYYNAQFF. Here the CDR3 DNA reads TGTGCCAGCAGCCCTACTAGGCGAAAAGGGGCATTATACTACAATGCGCAGTTCTTC.

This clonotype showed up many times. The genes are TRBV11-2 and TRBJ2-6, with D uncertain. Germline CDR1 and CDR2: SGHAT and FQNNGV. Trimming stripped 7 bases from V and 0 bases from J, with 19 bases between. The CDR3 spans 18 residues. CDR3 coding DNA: TGTGCCAGCACCCCTAGGAACAAGGGATTCTCTGGGGCCAACGTCCTGACTTTC. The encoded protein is CASTPRNKGFSGANVLTF. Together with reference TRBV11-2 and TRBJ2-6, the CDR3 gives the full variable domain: EAGVAQSPRYKIIEKRQSVAFWCNPISGHATLYWYQQILGQGPKLLIQFQNNGVVDDSQLPKDRFSAERLKGVDSTLKIQPAKLEDSAVYLCASTPRNKGFSGANVLTFGAGSRLTVL.

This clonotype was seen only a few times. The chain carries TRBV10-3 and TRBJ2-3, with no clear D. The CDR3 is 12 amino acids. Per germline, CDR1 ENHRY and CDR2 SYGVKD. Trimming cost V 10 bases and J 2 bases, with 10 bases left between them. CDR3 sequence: CATLGFTDTQYF. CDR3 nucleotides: TGTGCCACATTGGGTTTCACAGATACGCAGTATTTT.

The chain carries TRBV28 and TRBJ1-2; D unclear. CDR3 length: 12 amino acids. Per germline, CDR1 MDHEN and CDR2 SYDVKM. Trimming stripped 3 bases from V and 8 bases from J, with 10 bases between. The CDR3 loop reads CASSFSASGYTF. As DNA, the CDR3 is TGTGCCAGCAGTTTCTCCGCCTCGGGCTACACCTTC.

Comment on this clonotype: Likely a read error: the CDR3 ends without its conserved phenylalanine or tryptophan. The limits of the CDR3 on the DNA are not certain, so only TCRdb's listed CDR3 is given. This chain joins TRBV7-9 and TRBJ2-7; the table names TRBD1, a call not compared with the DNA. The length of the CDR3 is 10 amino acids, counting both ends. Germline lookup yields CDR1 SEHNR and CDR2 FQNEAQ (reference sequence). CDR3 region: CASSLAGRGP.

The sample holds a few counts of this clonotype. The CDR3 loop is CAGTGTSTGAYNEQFF. The CDR3 DNA sequence: TGTGCCGGGACAGGGACTTCCACTGGCGCCTACAATGAGCAGTTCTTC. The chain is built from TRBV21-1 and TRBJ2-1; TRBD1, the D gene given by the table, was not confirmed from the DNA. TRBV21-1 is assigned pseudogene status. The CDR3 runs 16 residues.

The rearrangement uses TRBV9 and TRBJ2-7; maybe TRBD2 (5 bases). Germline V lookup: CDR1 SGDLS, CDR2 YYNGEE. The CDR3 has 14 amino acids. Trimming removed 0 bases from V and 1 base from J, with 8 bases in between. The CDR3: CASSVGGESYEQYF. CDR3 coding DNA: TGTGCCAGCAGCGTAGGGGGAGAATCCTACGAGCAGTACTTC.

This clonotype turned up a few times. CDR3 residues: CASSRRKKRETYEQYV. The DNA for the CDR3 is TGTGCCAGCAGCCGAAGAAAAAAGCGGGAGACCTACGAGCAGTACGTC. The chain joins TRBV3-1 to TRBJ2-7; TRBD2 matches 8 bases. Unmatched junction bases numbered 10, after V lost 4 bases and J lost 2 bases. The germline gives CDR1 LGHDT, CDR2 YNNKEL (reference sequence). CDR3 length: 16 residues.

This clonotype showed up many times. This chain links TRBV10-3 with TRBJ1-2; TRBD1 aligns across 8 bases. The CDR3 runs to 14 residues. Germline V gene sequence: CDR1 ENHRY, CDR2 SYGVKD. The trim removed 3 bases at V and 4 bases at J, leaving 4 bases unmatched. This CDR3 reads CAISEGQGGYGYTF. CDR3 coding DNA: TGTGCCATCAGTGAAGGACAGGGCGGCTATGGCTACACCTTC.

The CDR3 reads CASSLVGERNTEAFF. The CDR3 DNA sequence: TGTGCCAGCAGCTTAGTAGGTGAGAGAAACACTGAAGCTTTCTTT. This chain connects TRBV7-2 to TRBJ1-1, with unresolved D. Trimming pared 1 base from V and 2 bases from J, leaving 11 bases between. The CDR3 consists of 15 residues. Per the germline V gene, CDR1 is SGHTA and CDR2 is FQGNSA.

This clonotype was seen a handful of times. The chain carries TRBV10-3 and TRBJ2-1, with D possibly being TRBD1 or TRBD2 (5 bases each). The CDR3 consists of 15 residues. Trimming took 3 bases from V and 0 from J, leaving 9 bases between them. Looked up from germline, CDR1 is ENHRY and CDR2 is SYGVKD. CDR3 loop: CAISDGGSSYNEQFF. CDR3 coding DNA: TGTGCCATCAGTGATGGGGGAAGCTCCTACAATGAGCAGTTCTTC.

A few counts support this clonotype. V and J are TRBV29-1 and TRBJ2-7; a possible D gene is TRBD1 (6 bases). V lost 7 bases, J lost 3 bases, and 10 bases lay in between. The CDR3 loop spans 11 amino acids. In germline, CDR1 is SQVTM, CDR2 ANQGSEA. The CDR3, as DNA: TGCAGCGGGGGACACCACTACGAGCAGTACGTC. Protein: CSGGHHYEQYV.

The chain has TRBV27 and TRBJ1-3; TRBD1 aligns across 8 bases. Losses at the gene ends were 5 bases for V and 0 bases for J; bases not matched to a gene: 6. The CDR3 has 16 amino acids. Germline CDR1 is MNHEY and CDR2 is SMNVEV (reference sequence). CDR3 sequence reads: CASSRDRSSSGNTIYF. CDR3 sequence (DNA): TGTGCCAGCAGTCGGGACAGGTCGAGCTCTGGAAACACCATATATTTT.

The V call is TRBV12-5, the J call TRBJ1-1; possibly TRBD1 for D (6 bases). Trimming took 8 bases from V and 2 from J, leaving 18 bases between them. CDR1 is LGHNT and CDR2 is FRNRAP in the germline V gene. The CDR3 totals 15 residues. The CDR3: CASSLTRQANTEAFF. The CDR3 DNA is TGTGCTAGTTCGCTAACGAGACAGGCTAACACTGAAGCTTTCTTT.

The CDR3 DNA reads TGTGCCAGTAGGGGTTCCGGTGATAATGAGCAGTTCTTC. Translating gives CASRGSGDNEQFF. The genes are TRBV19 and TRBJ2-1; no firm D call. Germline loops: CDR1 LNHDA, CDR2 SQIVND (reference sequence). Trimming removed 6 bases from V and 7 bases from J, with 13 bases in between. The CDR3 has 13 amino acids.

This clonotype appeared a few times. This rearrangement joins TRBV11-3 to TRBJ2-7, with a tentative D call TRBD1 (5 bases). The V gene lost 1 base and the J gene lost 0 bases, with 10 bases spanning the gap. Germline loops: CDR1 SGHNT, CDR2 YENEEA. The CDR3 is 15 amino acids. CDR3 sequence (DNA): TGTGCCAGCAGCTTAGTTCAGGGAAGCTCCTACGAGCAGTACGTC. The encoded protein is CASSLVQGSSYEQYV.

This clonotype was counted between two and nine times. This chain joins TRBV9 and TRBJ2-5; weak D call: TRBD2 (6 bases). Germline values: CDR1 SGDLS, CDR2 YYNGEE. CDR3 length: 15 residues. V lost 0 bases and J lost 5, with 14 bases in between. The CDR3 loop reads CASSVASGYKETQYF. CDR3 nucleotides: TGTGCCAGCAGCGTAGCGAGCGGGTATAAGGAGACCCAGTACTTC. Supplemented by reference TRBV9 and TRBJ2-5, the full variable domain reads DSGVTQTPKHLITATGQRVTLRCSPRSGDLSVYWYQQSLDQGLQFLIQYYNGEERAKGNILERFSAQQFPDLHSELNLSSLELGDSALYFCASSVASGYKETQYFGPGTRLLVL.

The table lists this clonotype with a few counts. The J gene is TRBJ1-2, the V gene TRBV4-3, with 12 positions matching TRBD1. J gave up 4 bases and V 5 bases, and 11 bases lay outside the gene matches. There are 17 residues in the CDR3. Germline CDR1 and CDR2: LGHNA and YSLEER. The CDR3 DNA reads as TGCGCCAGCAGCACGCGTGCGGGGACAGGGGGCGGCTATGGCTACACCTTC. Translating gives CASSTRAGTGGGYGYTF.

The CDR3 here is CSVPGQGGFITEAFF. The DNA of the CDR3 is TGCAGCGTACCGGGACAGGGAGGTTTCATCACTGAAGCTTTCTTT. The V gene is TRBV29-1, the J gene TRBJ1-1, with 9 bases matching TRBD1. The germline CDR1 and CDR2 sequences are SQVTM and ANQGSEA. This CDR3 has 15 residues. With 6 bases clipped from V and 4 bases from J, the junction kept 12 bases outside the gene matches.

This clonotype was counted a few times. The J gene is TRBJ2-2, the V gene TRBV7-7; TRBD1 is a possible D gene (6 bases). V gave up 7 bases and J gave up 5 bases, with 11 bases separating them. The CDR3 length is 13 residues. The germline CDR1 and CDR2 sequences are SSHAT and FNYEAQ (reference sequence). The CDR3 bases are TGTGCCAGCACCCAAGGGGGAACCGGGGAGCTGTTTTTT. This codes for CASTQGGTGELFF.